This TCR beta chain was profiled in a study of blood T cell repertoires in COVID-19. Study as a whole: Some COVID-19 samples were acute and others convalescent; all came from the United States, Italy and Spain. The analysed material was cDNA or gDNA that came from T cells, B-cell-depleted T cells, or PBMCs.

How the authors handled the data: Nucleated cell counts were estimated from reference gene primer amplification. Profiling relied on immunoSEQ multiplex PCR, and the TCRdb table lists in-frame clones only, not all of them. The V and J calls and clone size are taken from that table; D and trimming were inferred from the DNA. The table shows 290,000 or so clones, with approximately 86% occurring only once. The V gene's germline CDR1 is SGHRS and CDR2 YFSETQ. This CDR3 is built from 15 residues. J lost 5 bases, V lost 3 bases, and 5 bases had no gene match. Sequencing was done on a sample of peripheral blood. This clonotype originated in a man between 65 and 85 years old with acute or convalescent COVID-19. The chain joins TRBV5-1 to TRBJ1-5; 10 bases agree with TRBD1. The chain's CDR3 is CASSYDGQGDQPQHF. The CDR3 nucleotides read TGCGCCAGCAGCTATGATGGACAGGGGGATCAGCCCCAGCATTTT.